A selection of T cell receptor beta chains follows, all from one sample in a study of blood T cell repertoires in COVID-19. Libraries were prepared by immunoSEQ multiplex PCR; TCRdb keeps only in-frame clonotypes and omits some of them. Among some 150,000 clones listed, 80% to 85% were seen once. Sequenced: peripheral blood. The receptors were sampled from a woman aged 55 to 70 with acute or convalescent COVID-19. Both conserved end residues are part of each CDR3. A D gene is named only where the DNA matches it firmly. Rows may omit the clone size; those that give it use once, few, many or a size class.

cdr3_aa,cdr3_nt,j_call,v_call,d_call,clone_size
CASSQDQTISYEQYF,TGCGCCAGCAGCCAAGATCAGACTATCTCCTACGAGCAGTACTTC,TRBJ2-7,TRBV4-3,.,.
CASRRTGGNYEQYF,TGTGCCAGCAGACGGACAGGGGGTAATTACGAGCAGTACTTC,TRBJ2-7,TRBV28,TRBD1,.
CASSGDLAHRTQYF,TGTGCCAGCAGCGGGGATCTAGCCCACAGGACCCAGTACTTC,TRBJ2-5,TRBV5-5,.,.
CAISGRDSHTDTQYF,TGTGCCATCAGTGGCCGGGATTCGCACACAGATACGCAGTATTTT,TRBJ2-3,TRBV10-3,.,once
CASSVQSRDGYTF,TGTGCCAGCAGCGTACAGTCCCGGGATGGCTACACCTTC,TRBJ1-2,TRBV9,.,.
CASGLAYGYTF,TGTGCTAGTGGTTTGGCATATGGCTACACCTTC,TRBJ1-2,TRBV12-5,.,.
CAWSNQQRDQLFF,TGTGCCTGGAGTAATCAGCAGCGAGATCAACTGTTTTTT,TRBJ1-4,TRBV30,.,.
CASSTPRGGLNSPLHF,TGTGCCAGCAGCACCCCCCGGGGGGGCCTTAATTCACCCCTCCACTTT,TRBJ1-6,TRBV7-2,.,.
CASSQSYGGRNQPQHF,TGCGCCAGCAGCCAATCTTACGGAGGACGGAATCAGCCCCAGCATTTT,TRBJ1-5,TRBV4-3,.,.
CASSVEAGPTTGELFF,TGTGCCAGCAGCGTAGAGGCAGGCCCCACAACCGGGGAGCTGTTTTTT,TRBJ2-2,TRBV9,.,.
CASSPTLGDSPLHF,TGTGCCAGCAGCCCGACCCTAGGGGATTCACCCCTCCACTTT,TRBJ1-6,TRBV3-1/TRBV3-2,.,once
CASSYSDQGNTEAFF,TGTGCCAGCAGTTACTCGGACCAGGGAAACACTGAAGCTTTCTTT,TRBJ1-1,TRBV6-5,.,.
CASSYEWNEQFF,TGTGCCAGCAGTTACGAGTGGAATGAGCAGTTCTTC,TRBJ2-1,TRBV6-6,.,.
CASSYEGLASWEQYF,TGTGCCAGCAGTTACGAAGGACTAGCGAGTTGGGAGCAGTACTTC,TRBJ2-7,TRBV6-5,TRBD2,.
CASSPVIRDEQFF,TGTGCCAGCAGCCCCGTAATTAGAGATGAGCAGTTCTTC,TRBJ2-1,TRBV25-1,.,once
CASSPTSGGGNNEQFF,TGTGCCAGCTCACCAACTTCCGGGGGGGGAAACAATGAGCAGTTCTTC,TRBJ2-1,TRBV18,TRBD2,.
CASSGTSGAGTQYF,TGTGCCAGCAGCGGGACTAGCGGGGCTGGTACGCAGTATTTT,TRBJ2-3,TRBV7-3,TRBD2,.
CSVEGGADYEQYF,TGCAGCGTTGAGGGGGGGGCGGACTACGAGCAGTACTTC,TRBJ2-7,TRBV29-1,.,.
CASSLWSGGSRAYEQYF,TGTGCCAGCAGCTTATGGTCAGGGGGCTCGAGGGCCTACGAGCAGTACTTC,TRBJ2-7,TRBV7-2,TRBD1,.
CASSVGGGRNNSPLHF,TGTGCCAGCAGCGTGGGAGGCGGACGGAATAATTCACCCCTCCACTTT,TRBJ1-6,TRBV9,.,.
CASSGGIANTEAFF,TGTGCCAGCTCTGGGGGGATAGCGAACACTGAAGCTTTCTTT,TRBJ1-1,TRBV18,.,.
CASSLYTGELFF,TGTGCCAGCAGCCTCTACACCGGGGAGCTGTTTTTT,TRBJ2-2,TRBV7-2,.,.
CASSIGGHTTDTQYF,TGTGCCAGTAGTATAGGAGGACATACCACAGATACGCAGTATTTT,TRBJ2-3,TRBV19,.,.
CASSPGTGVQPQHF,TGTGCCAGCAGTCCCGGGACAGGGGTTCAGCCCCAGCATTTT,TRBJ1-5,TRBV6-5,TRBD1,.
CASSQVGQLFSGAFF,TGTGCCAGCAGCCAAGTGGGACAGCTTTTTTCTGGAGCTTTCTTT,TRBJ1-1,TRBV3-1/TRBV3-2,TRBD1,few
CASSTHPGTAYEQYF,TGTGCCAGCAGCACCCATCCGGGAACGGCATACGAGCAGTACTTC,TRBJ2-7,TRBV9,.,.
CASSEEASSYEQYF,TGTGCCAGCAGTGAGGAGGCGAGCTCCTACGAGCAGTACTTC,TRBJ2-7,TRBV6-1,.,few
CASSFGILTYEQYF,TGTGCCAGCAGCTTCGGGATCCTGACCTACGAGCAGTACTTC,TRBJ2-7,TRBV5-8,.,.
CASSDRGRDSYEQYF,TGTGCCAGCAGTGACAGGGGGCGGGATTCCTACGAGCAGTACTTC,TRBJ2-7,TRBV6-2/TRBV6-3,TRBD1,.
CASSLDGGGRVQDTQYF,TGTGCCAGCAGCTTAGATGGGGGAGGGCGGGTTCAAGATACGCAGTATTTT,TRBJ2-3,TRBV13,TRBD2,.
CASSPPASRNTDTQYF,TGCGCCAGCAGCCCGCCGGCTAGCCGAAACACAGATACGCAGTATTTT,TRBJ2-3,TRBV5-1,.,.
CASSTTGAGYTF,TGTGCCAGTAGTACGACAGGGGCTGGCTACACCTTC,TRBJ1-2,TRBV19,TRBD1,.
CASSLGGTGMLNEQFF,TGCGCCAGCAGCTTGGGTGGGACAGGAATGCTCAATGAGCAGTTCTTC,TRBJ2-1,TRBV5-1,TRBD1,.
CASRGQGSAEKLFF,TGTGCCAGCAGAGGACAGGGTTCGGCTGAAAAACTGTTTTTT,TRBJ1-4,TRBV2,TRBD1,.
CASSILAGGREQYF,TGTGCCAGCAGCATTTTAGCGGGAGGACGCGAGCAGTACTTC,TRBJ2-7,TRBV7-2,TRBD2,.
CASSPSGYSPLHF,TGTGCCAGCAGCCCCAGCGGGTATTCACCCCTCCACTTT,TRBJ1-6,TRBV28,.,.
CASSAIGQVGYTF,TGTGCCAGCAGTGCTATTGGACAGGTTGGCTACACCTTC,TRBJ1-2,TRBV6-4,TRBD1,few
CSVPGTGGRGYTF,TGCAGCGTTCCCGGGACAGGGGGCCGCGGCTACACCTTC,TRBJ1-2,TRBV29-1,TRBD1,.
CASSLDPGRPGEKLFF,TGTGCCAGCAGCTTAGACCCAGGGCGACCGGGTGAAAAACTGTTTTTT,TRBJ1-4,TRBV7-2,.,.
CASSQTRVSVDTQYF,TGTGCCAGCAGCCAGACACGCGTTTCGGTGGATACGCAGTATTTT,TRBJ2-3,TRBV9,.,once
CASSQAGSSGELFF,TGTGCCAGCAGCCAGGCCGGATCCAGCGGGGAGCTGTTTTTT,TRBJ2-2,TRBV7-3,.,.
CASSPQGIYSPLHF,TGTGCCAGCAGTCCACAGGGGATCTACTCACCCCTCCACTTT,TRBJ1-6,TRBV28,TRBD1,once
CATTDGGGETEAFF,TGTGCCACAACCGACGGGGGGGGCGAGACTGAAGCTTTCTTT,TRBJ1-1,TRBV10-3,.,.
CASSGYNEQFF,TGTGCCAGCAGCGGGTACAATGAGCAGTTCTTC,TRBJ2-1,TRBV2,.,.
CASSLANDRAYEQYF,TGCGCCAGCAGCTTGGCTAATGACAGAGCCTACGAGCAGTACTTC,TRBJ2-7,TRBV5-1,.,.
CASSSTGNTEAFF,TGTGCCAGCAGTTCGACAGGAAACACTGAAGCTTTCTTT,TRBJ1-1,TRBV12-3/TRBV12-4,.,once
CASSSGQQGLSGYTF,TGTGCCAGCAGCTCCGGCCAACAGGGTCTGTCTGGCTACACCTTC,TRBJ1-2,TRBV5-4,.,.
CASSGLNTFNTGELFF,TGTGCCAGCAGCGGTCTCAACACCTTTAACACCGGGGAGCTGTTTTTT,TRBJ2-2,TRBV7-9,.,.
CATSSDGASGNTIYF,TGTGCCACCAGCTCTGACGGAGCCTCTGGAAACACCATATATTTT,TRBJ1-3,TRBV15,.,.
CATSDLGTGGLKETQYF,TGTGCCACCAGTGATTTGGGGACAGGGGGACTAAAAGAGACCCAGTACTTC,TRBJ2-5,TRBV24-1,TRBD1,.
CASSIRQGLFKETQYF,TGTGCCAGTAGTATCAGACAGGGGTTGTTTAAAGAGACCCAGTACTTC,TRBJ2-5,TRBV19,TRBD1,once
CASSLGQPTYNEQFF,TGTGCCAGCAGCTTAGGACAGCCCACCTACAATGAGCAGTTCTTC,TRBJ2-1,TRBV5-8,.,.
CSVNTGNTIYF,TGCAGCGTCAACACTGGAAACACCATATATTTT,TRBJ1-3,TRBV29-1,.,.
CASGKDGGFYEQYF,TGTGCTAGTGGGAAAGATGGGGGGTTTTACGAGCAGTACTTC,TRBJ2-7,TRBV12-5,.,.